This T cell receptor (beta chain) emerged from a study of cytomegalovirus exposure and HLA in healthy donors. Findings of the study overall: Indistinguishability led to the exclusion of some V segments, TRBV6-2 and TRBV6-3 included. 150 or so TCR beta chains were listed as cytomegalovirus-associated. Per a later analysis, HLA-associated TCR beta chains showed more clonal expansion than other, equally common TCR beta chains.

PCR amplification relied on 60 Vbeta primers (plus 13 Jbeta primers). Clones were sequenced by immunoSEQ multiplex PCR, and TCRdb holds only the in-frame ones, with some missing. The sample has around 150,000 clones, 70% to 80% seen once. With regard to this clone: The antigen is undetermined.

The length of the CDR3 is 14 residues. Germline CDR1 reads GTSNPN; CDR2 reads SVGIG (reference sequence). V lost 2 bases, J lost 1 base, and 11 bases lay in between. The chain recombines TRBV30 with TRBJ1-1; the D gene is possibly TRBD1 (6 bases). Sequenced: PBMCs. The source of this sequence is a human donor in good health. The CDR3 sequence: CAWSQGTRNTEAFF. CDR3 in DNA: TGTGCCTGGAGTCAGGGGACACGGAACACTGAAGCTTTCTTT.